This is a list of T cell receptor beta chains from one sample in a study of T cell responses to AZD1222 COVID-19 vaccine. TCRdb's table, derived via immunoSEQ multiplex PCR, lists solely in-frame clones and lacks some. The table includes approximately 130,000 clones, 65% to 90% detected once. The material sequenced was peripheral blood, taken 28 days after the second dose of the MenACWY control vaccine. These receptors were taken from an adult who received the MenACWY meningococcal vaccine as a control. Each CDR3 is given with its conserved first and last residue. The order of the fields is V gene, D gene, J gene, clone size, CDR3 DNA, CDR3 protein. A D gene is named only where the DNA matches it firmly. Part of the rows lack a size; the others show once, few, many or a class for expanded clones.

TRBV18	TRBD1	TRBJ1-1	-	TGTGCCAGCTCACTGGGACAGGTGAGCACTGAAGCTTTCTTT	CASSLGQVSTEAFF
TRBV7-3	TRBD2	TRBJ2-1	-	TGTGCCAGCAGCCCGACTAGCGGGAGGGCCTACAATGAGCAGTTCTTC	CASSPTSGRAYNEQFF
TRBV11-2	-	TRBJ1-1	-	TGTGCCAGCAGCTTAGGGGAGGGGGGGAACACTGAAGCTTTCTTT	CASSLGEGGNTEAFF
TRBV28	-	TRBJ2-4	-	TGTGCCAGCAGTTTATTGGCAGGAGGGAACATTCAGTACTTC	CASSLLAGGNIQYF
TRBV19	TRBD1	TRBJ1-6	few	TGTGCCAGTAGTATCGGCTTACAGGGGCCTAATTCACCCCTCCACTTT	CASSIGLQGPNSPLHF
TRBV12-5	-	TRBJ1-5	few	TGTGCTAGTGGTTTGGCCGGTCGTCCGACAGGCAATCAGCCCCAGCATTTT	CASGLAGRPTGNQPQHF
TRBV5-1	-	TRBJ2-2	many	TGCGCCAGCGATCAGGGGAACACCGGGGAGCTGTTTTTT	CASDQGNTGELFF
TRBV4-1	TRBD2	TRBJ2-1	-	TGCGCCAGCAGCCAAGATCGACTAGCGAGCTACAATGAGCAGTTCTTC	CASSQDRLASYNEQFF
TRBV7-9	TRBD1	TRBJ1-5	-	TGTGCCAGCAGCTCGACAGGGGGCAATCAGCCCCAGCATTTT	CASSSTGGNQPQHF
TRBV6-2/TRBV6-3	-	TRBJ1-2	-	TGTGCCAGCAGCCAGGGGTTTAACTATGGCTACACCTTC	CASSQGFNYGYTF
TRBV19	-	TRBJ1-1	-	TGTGCCAGTAGGATACCTTTGGGGTCCACTGAAGCTTTCTTT	CASRIPLGSTEAFF